This TCR beta chain was captured in a study of T cell responses to AZD1222 COVID-19 vaccine (dated by TCRdb to the early 2020s). Looking at the study overall: AZD1222 recipients whose second dose came at about 4 weeks and those whose second dose came at about 12 weeks were combined into one group, since spike-specific TCR depth and breadth did not differ between the two schedules. A total of 230 or so trial participants underwent TCR sequencing, of whom approximately 210 received two doses of AZD1222 and some 26 received two doses of the MenACWY control vaccine. Trial participants were enrolled by age into subgroups of 18-55, 56-69 and 70-plus years, and around 150, 28 and 57 TCR-sequenced participants, respectively, were included in these subgroups. Beyond this particular receptor, the publication reports: Spike-specific TCR breadth and depth rose significantly after two AZD1222 doses compared with day 0 and with MenACWY recipients. In the small 56-69-year group, the increase in depth fell short of significance, most likely because of low power. Participants were mostly white British, with more females than males. The authors suggested clonal diversity may have been underestimated. The whole spike protein was spanned by vaccine-associated CD4 TCRs, and dominant responses were seen in regions 160-218 and 743-854. Only six AZD1222 recipients were SARS-CoV-2 seropositive at baseline, limiting conclusions about previously exposed vaccinees. No day 14 peak-response samples were available, so repertoires were characterized only after the peak T cell response. Reportedly, close to half of the unique spike-specific TCRs recognized epitopes lying outside the regions that are mutated in the B.1.351 and B.1.1.7 variants.

Ends trimmed: V by 6 bases, J by 2 bases; bases unmatched to a gene: 13. From a lookup of the germline V gene (reference sequence), CDR1 and CDR2 are LNHDA and SQIVND. Taken from cysteine to phenylalanine, the CDR3 has 16 residues. Of all the DNA, just the CDR3 is kept, 48 bases in frame from base 1. The CDR3 regions of human TCRbeta chains were analyzed by immunosequencing. Per the original workflow: TCRs in the repertoires were matched against a reference library of SARS-CoV-2-specific TCRs that had been generated with the MIRA antigen-specificity platform. Breadth was defined as the fraction of unique TCRs that were SARS-CoV-2-associated. Depth was defined as the fraction of total T cells that were SARS-CoV-2-associated. Using the MIRA data, every spike-specific TCR was mapped to the spike region that the TCR reacted to and assigned to either a CD4 or a CD8 class. Log10-transformed breadth and depth values were compared by one-way ANOVA with Sidak's multiple comparisons tests. The table comes from immuneACCESS by way of TCRdb, which keeps in-frame sequences with V and J called. Part of the clones is missing from these tables; in studies checked, under half for an unresolved V gene and the rest for unknown reasons. V, J and clone size are taken as reported in that table, and D and trimming were inferred from the DNA itself. Recorded for this sample are 87,000 or so clones; 85% to 90% of them occurred a single time. The ten most abundant clones make up roughly 4% of the sample.

The label giving this sample's time point can be read as: baseline before first vaccination. Samples from vaccinated people were obtained from the UK trials COV001 and COV002, which included a single-blind randomized controlled phase 2/3 trial of AZD1222 (ChAdOx1 nCoV-19) in healthy adults. For TCRbeta chain sequencing, PBMC samples from trial participants were taken at day 0 and at day 28 after the second dose. The sample holds one count of this clone. Its recognized antigen is unknown. Per-base quality was not reported, and no clone a single base away is much larger than it. This receptor was obtained from an adult in good health. Source: peripheral blood, taken on day 0 of AZD1222 vaccination. This chain is built from TRBV19 and TRBJ2-7, with TRBD1 identical over 7 junction bases. CDR3 reads: CASRGTSRDRAYEQYF. The nucleotide sequence reads as follows: TGTGCCAGTAGGGGAACGAGCCGGGACAGAGCCTACGAGCAGTACTTC.